The text below deals with one T cell receptor beta chain. The V gene's germline CDR1 is SEHNR and CDR2 FQNEAQ (reference sequence). Trimming took 1 base from V and 1 from J, leaving 13 bases between them. This CDR3 is 16 amino acids long. This specimen comes from a study of T-cell reconstitution after alpha-beta-depleted transplantation in children. Unique molecular identifiers were incorporated during preparation of the TCRbeta library. TCRdb re-called the PCR reads through MiXCR, storing one row per CDR3 protein. Here the sample spans about 540,000 distinct CDR3 sequences, about 17% being singletons.

V is TRBV7-9 and J is TRBJ1-1; D is undetermined. The TCR comes from a human donor who donated a stem cell graft to a child with acute lymphoblastic leukemia. The source material was PBMCs from the stem cell graft donor, sampled from the stem cell graft. This CDR3 reads CASSLGWQPSNTEAFF. The CDR3 region has the DNA TGTGCCAGCAGCTTAGGGTGGCAACCTTCGAACACTGAAGCTTTCTTT.